This T cell receptor beta chain was found in a study of shared clonotypes between healthy human individuals. Naive CD8 cells, CD45RO-negative and positively selected for CCR7, excluded terminally differentiated effector memory CD45RA+ cells. CDR3 length: 15 amino acids. Authors' methods: For the immunoSEQ data, sequences were junction-only without quality scores, so filtering differed. The repertoire was sequenced with immunoSEQ multiplex PCR; TCRdb's copy has only in-frame clones and lacks some. V, J and clone size derive from that table, while D and trimming were established from the DNA sequence. This sample has 550,000 to 650,000 clones, with roughly 96% found just once.

The V gene is TRBV21-1, the J gene TRBJ1-5; TRBD1, as called in the table, went unchecked against the DNA. TRBV21-1 is a pseudogene locus. Sequences were obtained from naive CD8+ T cells sorted from blood. This receptor was obtained from a woman in her thirties in good health. This chain's CDR3 is CASSKLNRGNQPQHF. The CDR3 bases are TGTGCCAGCAGCAAACTTAACAGGGGGAATCAGCCCCAGCATTTT.